This TCR beta chain originates from a study of OX40 agonist ivuxolimab in advanced cancers. The study in broad terms: The costimulatory receptor OX40 (CD134) was targeted by ivuxolimab, a fully human IgG2 agonistic monoclonal antibody. The monotherapy dose-escalation portion (N of about 52 patients) of the phase I ivuxolimab trial is reported in the paper. Peripheral TCRbeta sequencing was intended to test whether TCR sequence diversity was altered and clonal T-cell expansion was caused by ivuxolimab. In the dose-escalation cohort, roughly 80% of patients were male, and the mean age was approximately 60 years, with a range of 23 to 79. Of the 50 to 55 dose-escalation patients, hepatocellular carcinoma was present in roughly 19, melanoma in around 15, renal cell carcinoma in 9 and head and neck cancer in 9. Prior anti-PD-1, anti-PD-L1 or anti-CTLA-4 therapy was permitted, and about two fifths of dose-escalation patients had received checkpoint inhibitors. Intravenous ivuxolimab was administered to patients every 2 weeks at six dose levels: 0.01, 0.1, 0.3, 1.5, 3 and 10 mg/kg. Partial responses occurred in three dose-escalation patients: two with cutaneous melanoma and one with hepatocellular carcinoma.

Beyond this particular receptor, the publication reports: On average, CD8+ T cells showed more expanded clones than CD4+ T cells after ivuxolimab. Which antigens the clonally expanded peripheral T cells were specific for was not determined. In partial responders in the 0.1-3.0 mg/kg groups, normalized peripheral clonal expansion was found to be among the lowest, especially among CD8+ T cells. At doses of 0.1 to 3.0 mg/kg, clonal expansion of both CD4+ and CD8+ blood T cells was observed from baseline to week 6. Low levels of normalized T-cell clonal expansion were also seen in some nonresponding patients.

As regards this clone: What antigen it recognizes has not been identified. Qualities for individual bases were not recorded, and no much larger clone is one base off.

Patients with a history of autoimmune disease or receiving systemic immunosuppression were excluded from the trial. In every dose cohort, peripheral blood was drawn for TCR sequencing at baseline, cycle 4 day 1, and cycle 7 day 1. Samples came from an open-label, multicenter, first-in-human phase I dose-escalation trial of ivuxolimab. Adults with locally advanced or metastatic head and neck squamous cell, hepatocellular, melanoma or renal cell carcinoma were enrolled in the trial. Before TCR sequencing, CD4+ T cells and CD8+ T cells from peripheral blood were sorted into separate populations. To sequence the TCRbeta CDR3 region, genomic DNA was isolated from the sorted cells. TCRbeta CDR3 regions were sequenced using the immunoSEQ Assay. TCRdb limited this immuneACCESS table to in-frame rearrangements with V and J called. A share of clones is missing; checked studies link under half to unresolved V genes, and the rest is unexplained. Present in this sample are tens of thousands of clones, roughly 84% of which were seen just once. The ten largest clones add up to less than 4.5% of the sample.

The CDR3 starts with the cysteine, ends with the phenylalanine, and has 11 residues. The read is trimmed to its CDR3 DNA, 33 bases read in frame from base 1. V trim: 10 bases; J trim: 6 bases; unmatched bases: 5. From a lookup of the germline V gene (reference sequence), CDR1 and CDR2 are MNHNY and SVGAGI. The chain was built from TRBV6-6 and TRBJ1-2; 7 bases in the junction line up with TRBD1. This clonotype originated in an adult with an advanced solid tumor such as melanoma, head and neck, liver or kidney cancer. The specimen was CD4+ or CD8+ T cells sorted from blood, collected in a trial of the OX40 agonist ivuxolimab. The nucleotide sequence reads TGTGCCATTTCACAGGGGAATGGCTACACCTTC. It translates to CAISQGNGYTF.